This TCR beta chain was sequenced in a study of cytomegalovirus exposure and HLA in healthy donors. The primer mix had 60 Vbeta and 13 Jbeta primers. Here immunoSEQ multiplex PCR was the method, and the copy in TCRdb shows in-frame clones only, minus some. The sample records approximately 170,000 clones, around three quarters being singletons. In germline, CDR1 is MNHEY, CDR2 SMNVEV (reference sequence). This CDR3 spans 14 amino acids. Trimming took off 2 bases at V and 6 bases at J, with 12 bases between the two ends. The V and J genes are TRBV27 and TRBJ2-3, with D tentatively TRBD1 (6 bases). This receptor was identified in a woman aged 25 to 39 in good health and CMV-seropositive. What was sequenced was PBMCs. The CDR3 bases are TGTGCCAGCAGTTTAAGGACAGTGGGCGATACGCAGTATTTT. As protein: CASSLRTVGDTQYF.